Detailed here is one TCR beta chain. Original processing methods: Estimated nucleated cell counts came from reference gene primer amplification. The data were produced by immunoSEQ multiplex PCR, yet TCRdb's version contains in-frame clones alone and is incomplete. V, J and clone size are those of that table, while D and trimming were read from the DNA. The sample carries 65,000 to 100,000 clones, around 89% recorded once. This entry belongs to a study of blood T cell repertoires in COVID-19. The overall study: COVID-19 samples from acute and convalescent phases originated in the United States, Italy and Spain. PBMCs, B-cell-depleted T cells, or T cells were the source of the cDNA or gDNA that made up the material.

Germline CDR1 SGHNT, CDR2 YYREEE (reference sequence). Deletions cut 2 bases from V and 7 bases from J, with 7 bases between. CDR3 length: 11 residues. This TCR derives from a man aged 50 or older with acute or convalescent COVID-19. The sample comprised peripheral blood. The rearrangement uses TRBV5-4 and TRBJ2-7, with D tentatively TRBD2 (5 bases). The DNA for the CDR3 is TGTGCCAGCAGCTTAGCGGAGGAGCAGTACTTC. Its translation is CASSLAEEQYF.